Listed below are T cell receptor beta chains from one sample, sequenced in a study of blood T cell repertoires in COVID-19. The table came from immunoSEQ multiplex PCR; TCRdb's copy has only in-frame clones and leaves some out. Found here are roughly 160,000 clones, around 90% of them singletons; the top ten hold roughly 2%. The sample taken for sequencing was peripheral blood. These receptors came from a man in his fifties or sixties who had recovered from COVID-19. Both conserved end residues are part of each CDR3. D genes are given only for firm matches. Size tells how often a clone was seen (once, few, many) or the class of an expanded clone, and some rows leave it out.

j_call d_call v_call clone_size cdr3_aa cdr3_nt
TRBJ2-5 NA TRBV19 NA CASSITGTGNQYF TGTGCCAGTAGTATAACCGGGACTGGGAACCAGTACTTC
TRBJ1-4 NA TRBV12-3/TRBV12-4 once CASSFATVEKLFF TGTGCCAGCAGTTTCGCGACAGTTGAAAAACTGTTTTTT
TRBJ2-1 TRBD2 TRBV6-2/TRBV6-3 NA CASSDRLAGVVGNEQFF TGTGCCAGCAGCGACCGGCTAGCGGGAGTTGTGGGGAATGAGCAGTTCTTC
TRBJ2-2 NA TRBV28 NA CASIPRIGAANTGELFF TGTGCCAGCATCCCGAGAATTGGGGCCGCGAACACCGGGGAGCTGTTTTTT
TRBJ2-7 NA TRBV10-2 once CASSDPAGAGQYF TGCGCCAGCAGTGACCCTGCAGGGGCGGGGCAGTACTTC
TRBJ2-3 NA TRBV21-1 NA CASSFLGARGTDTQYF TGTGCCAGCAGCTTCCTAGGGGCCCGGGGCACAGATACGCAGTATTTT
TRBJ2-7 NA TRBV5-1 NA CASSHGTGVYEQYF TGCGCCAGCAGCCACGGGACGGGAGTCTACGAGCAGTACTTC
TRBJ2-2 NA TRBV5-1 NA CASSFGVTTNTGELFF TGCGCCAGCAGCTTTGGAGTGACTACGAACACCGGGGAGCTGTTTTTT
TRBJ1-5 TRBD1 TRBV5-5 NA CASSSGTGGSNQPQHF TGTGCCAGCAGCAGCGGGACAGGGGGAAGTAATCAGCCCCAGCATTTT
TRBJ2-7 NA TRBV5-1 NA CASSRRQGIIYEQYF TGCGCCAGCAGTCGGCGGCAGGGGATTATATACGAGCAGTACTTC
TRBJ2-3 NA TRBV4-3 NA CASSQDSPGSTDTQYF TGCGCCAGCAGCCAAGATAGTCCGGGGAGCACAGATACGCAGTATTTT
TRBJ2-1 TRBD2 TRBV27 NA CASSLGGGSYNEQFF TGTGCCAGCAGTTTAGGGGGGGGATCCTACAATGAGCAGTTCTTC
TRBJ1-1 TRBD1 TRBV5-6 NA CASSLRDRGRTEAFF TGTGCCAGCAGCTTGAGGGACAGGGGTCGAACTGAAGCTTTCTTT
TRBJ2-1 TRBD1 TRBV9 NA CASSIGQGANEQFF TGTGCCAGCAGCATAGGACAGGGGGCGAATGAGCAGTTCTTC
TRBJ1-1 NA TRBV6-4 NA CASSSDMNTEAFF TGTGCCAGCAGTTCGGACATGAACACTGAAGCTTTCTTT
TRBJ2-7 NA TRBV7-2 NA CASSLAERAKNSYEQYF TGTGCCAGCAGCTTAGCGGAGAGGGCAAAGAACTCCTACGAGCAGTACTTC
TRBJ2-6 TRBD1 TRBV5-1 NA CASSIRTGDSGANVLTF TGCGCCAGCAGCATCCGGACAGGGGACTCTGGGGCCAACGTCCTGACTTTC
TRBJ2-7 NA TRBV5-1 NA CASLWKGKNEQYF TGCGCCAGCCTTTGGAAGGGGAAGAACGAGCAGTACTTC
TRBJ2-7 TRBD2 TRBV10-3 NA CAISELAGAYEQYF TGTGCCATCAGTGAACTAGCGGGAGCCTACGAGCAGTACTTC
TRBJ1-2 TRBD1 TRBV5-4 NA CASSPKDRGHGYTF TGTGCCAGCAGCCCGAAGGACAGGGGTCATGGCTACACCTTC
TRBJ2-7 TRBD2 TRBV6-1 NA CASSEASSGSAYEQYF TGTGCCAGCAGTGAAGCCAGTAGCGGGAGTGCCTACGAGCAGTACTTC
TRBJ1-1 NA TRBV28 NA CASSFELNTEAFF TGTGCCAGCAGTTTCGAGCTGAACACTGAAGCTTTCTTT
TRBJ2-3 NA TRBV18 NA CASSPSTAGHTDTQYF TGTGCCAGCTCACCAAGTACGGCAGGCCACACAGATACGCAGTATTTT
TRBJ1-5 TRBD1 TRBV5-3 NA CARSLTDRELSNQPQHF TGTGCCAGAAGCTTGACGGACAGGGAGTTGAGCAATCAGCCCCAGCATTTT
TRBJ1-1 TRBD1 TRBV5-8 NA CASSKDRGNTEAFF TGTGCCAGCAGCAAGGACAGGGGGAACACTGAAGCTTTCTTT
TRBJ2-7 TRBD2 TRBV5-4 NA CASSPNLAGAQYF TGTGCCAGCAGCCCTAATCTAGCGGGTGCGCAGTACTTC
TRBJ1-1 NA TRBV12-3/TRBV12-4 NA CASSTQVNTEAFF TGTGCCAGCAGTACACAGGTGAACACTGAAGCTTTCTTT
TRBJ2-1 NA TRBV4-1 NA CASSRLAESSYNEQFF TGCGCCAGCAGCCGCTTAGCGGAAAGCTCCTACAATGAGCAGTTCTTC
TRBJ1-4 TRBD1 TRBV18 NA CASSPNRGGEKLFF TGTGCCAGCTCACCTAACAGGGGGGGTGAAAAACTGTTTTTT
TRBJ1-2 NA TRBV6-1 NA CASSYQGMDYGYTF TGTGCCAGCAGTTATCAGGGGATGGATTATGGCTACACCTTC